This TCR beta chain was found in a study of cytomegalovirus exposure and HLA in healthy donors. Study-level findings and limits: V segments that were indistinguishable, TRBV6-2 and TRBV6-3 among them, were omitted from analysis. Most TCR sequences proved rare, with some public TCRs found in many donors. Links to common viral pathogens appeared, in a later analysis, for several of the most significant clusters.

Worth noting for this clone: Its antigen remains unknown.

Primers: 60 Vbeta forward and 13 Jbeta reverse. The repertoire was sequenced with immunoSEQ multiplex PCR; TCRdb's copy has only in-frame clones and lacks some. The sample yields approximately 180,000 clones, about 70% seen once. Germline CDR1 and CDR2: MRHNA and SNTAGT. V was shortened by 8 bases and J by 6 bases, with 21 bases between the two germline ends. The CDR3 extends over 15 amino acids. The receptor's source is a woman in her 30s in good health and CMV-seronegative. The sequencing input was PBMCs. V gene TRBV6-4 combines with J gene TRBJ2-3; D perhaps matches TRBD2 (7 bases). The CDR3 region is CASSTGGGGADTQYF. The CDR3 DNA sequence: TGTGCCAGCTCGACTGGAGGGGGGGGCGCGGATACGCAGTATTTT.